The clone carrying this T cell receptor (beta chain) was seen more than once but under ten times. V was pared by 1 base and J by 0 bases, with 8 bases between. Germline CDR1 LNHNV, CDR2 YYDKDF (reference sequence). The CDR3 covers 15 residues. The data are from a study of T-cell memory formation after mild COVID-19. Using its own MiXCR run on the 5' RACE reads, TCRdb lists one record per CDR3 protein. This sample carries over 300,000 distinct CDR3 sequences, more than 20% of them seen once, and the ten largest clones take around 20%. The clonotype originates from a man aged 18 to 35 who had mild COVID-19 (a few samples of this study predate the infection). Cell type and time point are not known. The V gene is TRBV15, the J gene TRBJ2-3, with D uncertain. Sample: PBMCs or a T cell subset sorted from them (not recorded which). The CDR3 sequence: CATSRVGVSTDTQYF. Written as DNA, the CDR3 is TGTGCCACCAGCAGAGTAGGAGTTAGCACAGATACGCAGTATTTT.